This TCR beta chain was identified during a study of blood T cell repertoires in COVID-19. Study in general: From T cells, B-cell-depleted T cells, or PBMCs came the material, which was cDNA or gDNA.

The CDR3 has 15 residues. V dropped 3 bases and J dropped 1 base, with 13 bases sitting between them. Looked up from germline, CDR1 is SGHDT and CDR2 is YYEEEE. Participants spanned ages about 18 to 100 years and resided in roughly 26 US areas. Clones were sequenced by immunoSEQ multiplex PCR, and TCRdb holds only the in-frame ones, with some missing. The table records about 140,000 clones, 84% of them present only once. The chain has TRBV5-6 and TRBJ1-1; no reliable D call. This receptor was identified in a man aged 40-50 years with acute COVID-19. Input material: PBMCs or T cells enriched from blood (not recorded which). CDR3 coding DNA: TGTGCCAGCAGCTCCGTGACTCCCTCGAACACTGAAGCTTTCTTT. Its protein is CASSSVTPSNTEAFF. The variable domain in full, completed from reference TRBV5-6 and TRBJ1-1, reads DAGVTQSPTHLIKTRGQQVTLRCSPKSGHDTVSWYQQALGQGPQFIFQYYEEEERQRGNFPDRFSGHQFPNYSSELNVNALLLGDSALYLCASSSVTPSNTEAFFGQGTRLTVV.